Described below is a single T cell receptor beta chain sequence and its context. The sample originates from a study of blood T cell repertoires in COVID-19. TCRdb's copy holds only in-frame clones and misses some; the assay was immunoSEQ multiplex PCR. The sample includes about 97,000 clones, 87% of them seen just once. The receptor was isolated from a human donor in a cohort sampled during active COVID-19. Source material: peripheral blood.

The CDR3 sequence is CASSPYPTGEYYNEQFF. The CDR3 region has the DNA TGTGCCAGCAGTCCCTACCCGACAGGGGAGTACTACAATGAGCAGTTCTTC. The rearrangement joins TRBV27 to TRBJ2-1, with 8 positions matching TRBD1. The CDR3 extends over 17 amino acids. The germline V gene encodes CDR1 MNHEY and CDR2 SMNVEV (reference sequence). The trim removed 5 bases at V and 3 bases at J, leaving 12 bases unmatched.